Following are 22 T cell receptor beta chains from one sample sequenced in a study of T-cell memory formation after mild COVID-19. Each CDR3 protein is one row after TCRdb ran MiXCR on the 5' RACE reads. This table has just over 200,000 distinct CDR3 sequences, more than 8% appearing once. Sequenced: PBMCs or a T cell subset sorted from them (not recorded which). The origin of the receptors is a man younger than 30 who had mild COVID-19 (a few samples of this study predate the infection). Cell type and time point are not known.

This clonotype was detected ten times or more. The chain is built from TRBV20-1 and TRBJ2-1; 11 positions agree with TRBD1. CDR3 length equals 15 residues. Trimming removed 2 bases from V and 12 bases from J; junction bases left unmatched: 12. Germline V gene data show CDR1 as DFQATT and CDR2 as SNEGSKA (reference sequence). The CDR3 here is CSARPPGQGVFGQFF. DNA for the CDR3: TGCAGTGCTAGACCTCCGGGACAGGGGGTTTTTGGGCAGTTCTTC.

This clonotype was seen at least ten times. The chain joins TRBV5-1 to TRBJ2-6; D not certain. The CDR3 loop spans 14 amino acids. With 2 bases removed from V and 0 bases from J, the gap between germline ends came to 3 bases. CDR1 and CDR2 from the germline V gene are SGHRS and YFSETQ. CDR3 amino acids: CASSFFSGANVLTF. CDR3 nucleotides: TGCGCCAGCAGCTTCTTCTCTGGGGCCAACGTCCTGACTTTC.

There are a few counts of this clonotype. This sequence joins TRBV14 and TRBJ2-3, with 11 nucleotides matching TRBD1. Trimming removed 8 bases from V and 6 bases from J; junction bases left unmatched: 4. CDR1 is SGHDN, CDR2 FVKESK, per germline. The CDR3 has 13 amino acids. CDR3 sequence reads: CASGQGAADTQYF. In DNA, the CDR3 is TGTGCCAGCGGACAGGGGGCAGCGGATACGCAGTATTTT.

This clonotype was detected a few times. The chain links TRBV4-1 to TRBJ2-3, with 12 bases identical to TRBD2. The CDR3 consists of 13 residues. The J segment lost 4 bases and the V segment lost 8 bases, leaving 1 base of the junction unmatched. Germline V CDR1 and CDR2: MGHRA, YSYEKL. CDR3 amino acids: CASASGGADTQYF. The CDR3 DNA sequence: TGCGCCAGCGCTAGCGGGGGGGCAGATACGCAGTATTTT.

The chain couples TRBV7-2 to TRBJ2-4; D is possibly TRBD2 (5 bases). The CDR3 has 18 residues. CDR1 is SGHTA, CDR2 FQGNSA, per germline. Trimming shortened V by 2 bases and J by 0 bases, and 17 bases separated the two germline ends. CDR3 in amino acids: CASSLLPGLLPAKNIQYF. The CDR3 DNA reads TGTGCCAGCAGCTTACTCCCTGGACTCCTACCAGCCAAAAACATTCAGTACTTC.

In this sample, this clonotype turned up a few times. The rearrangement joins TRBV20-1 to TRBJ2-5; maybe TRBD2 (7 bases). Germline values: CDR1 DFQATT, CDR2 SNEGSKA (reference sequence). The CDR3 is made up of 15 amino acids. Trimming pared 5 bases from V and 7 bases from J, leaving 23 bases between. CDR3 in DNA: TGCAGTGCTGGGCGTGGGGGGGCCACGTTCGGGACCCAGTACTTC. Translation gives CSAGRGGATFGTQYF.

The CDR3 protein is CASSLTGSHEQYV. CDR3 DNA sequence: TGTGCCAGCAGTTTGACAGGTTCTCACGAGCAGTACGTC. The J gene is TRBJ2-7, the V gene TRBV28, with D tentatively TRBD1 (6 bases). Germline values: CDR1 MDHEN, CDR2 SYDVKM. The CDR3 is 13 residues long. The V gene lost 3 bases and the J gene lost 5 bases, with 11 bases spanning the gap.

This clonotype was detected ten times or more. The chain links TRBV12-3 or TRBV12-4 to TRBJ2-5, with 7 bases identical to TRBD1. V lost 6 bases and J lost 3; bases outside the gene matches: 7. The CDR3 consists of 14 residues. The DNA of the CDR3 is TGTGCCAGCAGCCCAGGGGGTCTAAAAGAGACCCAGTACTTC. Translated, it gives CASSPGGLKETQYF.

The chain links TRBV16 to TRBJ2-2; no firm D call. CDR1 and CDR2 from the germline V gene are KGHSY and FQNENV. The germline V and J ends were trimmed by 4 bases and 6 bases, with 9 bases remaining between them. The CDR3 has 13 residues. Here the CDR3 DNA reads TGTGCCAGCAGCCGGGTTTCATCCGGGGAGCTGTTTTTT. This translates into CASSRVSSGELFF. Using reference TRBV16 and TRBJ2-2 for the parts outside the CDR3, the full variable domain is GEEVAQTPKHLVRGEGQKAKLYCAPIKGHSYVFWYQQVLKNEFKFLISFQNENVFDETGMPKERFSAKCLPNSPCSLEIQATKLEDSAVYFCASSRVSSGELFFGEGSRLTVL.

This clonotype was recorded a few times. CDR3 nucleotide sequence: TGCGCCAGCAGCTTTTCGACGGACAAGAACACTGAAGCTTTCTTT. Protein sequence: CASSFSTDKNTEAFF. The chain links TRBV5-1 to TRBJ1-1; TRBD1 is a possible D gene (5 bases). This CDR3 has 15 residues. Germline CDR1 reads SGHRS; CDR2 reads YFSETQ. Trimming left V 2 bases short and J 1 base short, with 12 bases between.

The chain links TRBV6-6 to TRBJ1-1, with D perhaps TRBD1 (6 bases). The CDR3 extends over 11 amino acids. V was shortened by 6 bases and J by 11 bases, with 13 bases between the two germline ends. Germline CDR1 is MNHNY and CDR2 is SVGAGI (reference sequence). The CDR3 here is CASRVQGHAFF. CDR3 sequence (DNA): TGTGCCAGCAGAGTACAGGGTCATGCTTTCTTT.

This clonotype was seen at least ten times. The chain links TRBV24-1 to TRBJ2-3; 8 bases align to TRBD2. After removal of 6 bases from V and 0 bases from J, the junction contained 7 bases not matched to a gene. There are 16 residues in the CDR3. CDR1 is KGHDR, CDR2 SFDVKD, per germline. CDR3 bases: TGTGCCACCAGTCCCGGGACTAGGGGTAGCACAGATACGCAGTATTTT. It is translated as CATSPGTRGSTDTQYF.

The CDR3 coding sequence is TGCGCCAGCAGCCTAGCGGGGGATAACACCGGGGAGCTGTTTTTT. Its translation is CASSLAGDNTGELFF. The V and J genes are TRBV5-1 and TRBJ2-2; 10 positions agree with TRBD2. V dropped 4 bases and J dropped 2; count of bases not matched to a gene: 2. The CDR3 sequence is 15 residues long. The germline V gene has CDR1 SGHRS and CDR2 YFSETQ. Full variable domain (rest looked up from reference TRBV5-1 and TRBJ2-2): KAGVTQTPRYLIKTRGQQVTLSCSPISGHRSVSWYQQTPGQGLQFLFEYFSETQRNKGNFPGRFSGRQFSNSRSEMNVSTLELGDSALYLCASSLAGDNTGELFFGEGSRLTVL.

Many counts were recorded for this clonotype. This chain joins TRBV29-1 and TRBJ1-3; TRBD1 agrees at 9 bases. Germline CDR1 is SQVTM and CDR2 is ANQGSEA. V trimming: 4 bases; J trimming: 2 bases; junction bases outside the gene matches: 0. The CDR3 extends over 13 amino acids. The CDR3 DNA sequence: TGCAGCGTTGGGACAGGGGCTGGAAACACCATATATTTT. It encodes CSVGTGAGNTIYF.

Only a few counts were recorded for this clonotype. The rearrangement uses TRBV6-1 and TRBJ2-5; 7 bases match TRBD1. CDR3 length: 18 residues. The germline gives CDR1 MNHNS, CDR2 SASEGT. The V and J ends lost 0 bases and 5 bases, in that order; junction bases with no gene match: 15. The DNA for the CDR3 is TGTGCCAGCAGTGAAGCTTTGGTAGCGTTCTCACAGGGGGAGACCCAGTACTTC. Its protein product is CASSEALVAFSQGETQYF.

V usage is TRBV5-1 and J usage is TRBJ1-2, with TRBD1 matching 7 bases. This CDR3 is 14 amino acids long. The V segment lost 3 bases and the J segment 8 bases; nucleotides outside the gene matches: 10. Germline V gene sequence: CDR1 SGHRS, CDR2 YFSETQ. The DNA of the CDR3 is TGCGCCAGCAGCTCCGGACAGGATTTTTGGGGCTACACCTTC. The encoded protein is CASSSGQDFWGYTF.

This chain uses TRBV12-3 or TRBV12-4 with TRBJ2-1; 8 positions agree with TRBD1. V was pared by 6 bases and J by 7 bases, with 5 bases of the junction left unmatched. The CDR3 extends over 13 amino acids. The CDR3 DNA follows: TGTGCCAGCAGCACGTGGGACAGGAATGAGCAGTTCTTC. It encodes CASSTWDRNEQFF.

This clonotype was detected many times. The J gene is TRBJ2-7, the V gene TRBV20-1; 7 bases are shared with TRBD1. The junction had 6 bases not matched to a gene; V was cut back by 6 bases and J by 4 bases. Germline lookup yields CDR1 DFQATT and CDR2 SNEGSKA (reference sequence). CDR3 size: 12 residues. The CDR3 DNA sequence: TGCAGTGCCAAGGGGACAGATTACGAGCAGTACGTC. It translates to CSAKGTDYEQYV.

In its sample, this clonotype was seen a few times. The V and J genes are TRBV10-3 and TRBJ2-6; D gene uncertain. The V gene lost 4 bases and the J gene lost 2 bases, with 9 bases spanning the gap. Germline CDR1 ENHRY, CDR2 SYGVKD. This CDR3 comprises 15 residues. The CDR3 DNA is TGTGCCATCAGTGGGGTCTCGGCTGGGGCCAACGTCCTGACTTTC. Protein sequence: CAISGVSAGANVLTF.

The chain has TRBV24-1 and TRBJ2-3; 8 bases match TRBD2. The germline V gene has CDR1 KGHDR and CDR2 SFDVKD. J lost 0 bases, V lost 9 bases, and 7 bases had no gene match. This CDR3 is built from 15 residues. The CDR3 coding sequence is TGTGCCACCGGGCAGCGGGGGTCTAGCACAGATACGCAGTATTTT. Translation: CATGQRGSSTDTQYF.

This chain links TRBV3-1 with TRBJ2-1; D is perhaps TRBD2 (7 bases). The germline V and J ends were trimmed by 3 bases and 3 bases, with 15 bases remaining between them. Germline V CDR1 and CDR2: LGHDT, YNNKEL (reference sequence). The CDR3 is made up of 16 amino acids. The CDR3 region is CASSQGGGDLYNEQFF. The CDR3 DNA is TGTGCCAGCAGCCAGGGAGGGGGGGACCTCTACAATGAGCAGTTCTTC.

This clonotype was counted many times. This chain uses TRBV4-2 with TRBJ2-2, with 7 bases fitting TRBD2. Germline V gives CDR1 LGHNA, CDR2 YNFKEQ. V was clipped by 1 base and J by 4 bases; unmatched bases: 3. The CDR3 length is 15 residues. This CDR3 is CASSQGGSGTGELFF. CDR3 DNA: TGTGCCAGCAGCCAAGGCGGGAGCGGCACCGGGGAGCTGTTTTTT.